The T cell receptor (beta chain) described here comes from a study of blood T cells in healthy people across ages. As regards this clonotype: Its antigen is unidentified.

Germline CDR1 is SGHAT and CDR2 is FQNNGV. Deletions cut 4 bases from V and 0 bases from J, with 18 bases between. CDR3 size: 18 residues. Study-level findings and limits: Donor CMV infection status was unknown, possibly confounding age-related changes in expanded clonotypes. It was held that diversity estimates obtained from one million T cells represented underestimates.

Alongside a J-beta primer mix, a sample-barcoded 5' primer served in a second PCR lasting about 6 to 12 cycles. MiXCR, applied by TCRdb to the 5' RACE reads, yields one record per CDR3 protein. This sample has around 1,000,000 distinct CDR3 sequences; almost 25% occur once, and the top ten carry about 0.8%. The study recruited healthy Caucasian donors from Russia who were aged about 6 to 95. Researchers collected 9 to 10 milliliters of peripheral blood from every single donor. This sample was shared with a second study, whose subject was T cells of mothers and their children.

V and J are TRBV11-2 and TRBJ1-4; D remains ambiguous. Sequencing input: blood. This receptor was obtained from a girl aged 2 to 10 in good health. CDR3 in amino acids: CASSSDLRYVTTNEKLFF. DNA for the CDR3: TGTGCCAGCAGCTCAGACTTACGATACGTAACAACTAATGAAAAACTGTTTTTT.